The 2 T cell receptor beta chains below come from one sample, sequenced in a study of radiotherapy plus CTLA-4 blockade in lung cancer. Method: immunoSEQ multiplex PCR; TCRdb's copy keeps in-frame clones and lacks some. This repertoire shows about 59,000 clones, more than 70% found once; its top ten account for around 3%. Specimen: peripheral blood, collected from a patient treated with radiotherapy plus ipilimumab. These receptors were taken from a human donor with non-small cell lung cancer who had a complete response to radiotherapy plus ipilimumab.

This chain links TRBV7-9 with TRBJ1-5, with 7 bases that match TRBD1. Unmatched junction bases numbered 13, after V lost 5 bases and J lost 3 bases. CDR1 and CDR2 (germline): SEHNR, FQNEAQ (reference sequence). The length of the CDR3 is 17 residues. The CDR3 region is CASSMNRDREYNQPQHF. CDR3 bases: TGTGCCAGCAGCATGAACCGGGACAGAGAATACAATCAGCCCCAGCATTTT.

The chain is built from TRBV5-6 and TRBJ2-5; the match to TRBD2 covers 11 bases. With V trimmed by 0 bases and J by 0 bases, 7 bases remained unmatched. Germline CDR1 is SGHDT and CDR2 is YYEEEE. CDR3 length: 18 residues. This CDR3 reads CASSLGLAGTTNQETQYF. The CDR3 DNA is TGTGCCAGCAGCTTGGGACTAGCGGGAACCACCAACCAAGAGACCCAGTACTTC.